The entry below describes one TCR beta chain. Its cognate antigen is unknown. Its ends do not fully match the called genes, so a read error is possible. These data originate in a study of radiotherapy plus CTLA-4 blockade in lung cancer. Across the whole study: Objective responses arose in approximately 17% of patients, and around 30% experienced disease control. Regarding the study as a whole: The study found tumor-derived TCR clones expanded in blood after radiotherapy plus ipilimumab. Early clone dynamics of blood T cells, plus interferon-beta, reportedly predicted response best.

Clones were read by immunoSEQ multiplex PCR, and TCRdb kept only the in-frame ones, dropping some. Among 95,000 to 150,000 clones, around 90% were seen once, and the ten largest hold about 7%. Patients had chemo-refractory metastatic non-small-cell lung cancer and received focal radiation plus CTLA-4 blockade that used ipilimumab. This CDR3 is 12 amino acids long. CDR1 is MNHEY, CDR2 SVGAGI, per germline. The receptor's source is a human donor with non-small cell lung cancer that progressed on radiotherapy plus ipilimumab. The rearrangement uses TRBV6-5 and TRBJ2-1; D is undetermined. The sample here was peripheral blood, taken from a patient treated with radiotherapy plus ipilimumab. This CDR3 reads CATSGDTIEQFF. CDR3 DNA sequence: TGTGCCACCAGTGGGGATACAATCGAGCAGTTCTTC.